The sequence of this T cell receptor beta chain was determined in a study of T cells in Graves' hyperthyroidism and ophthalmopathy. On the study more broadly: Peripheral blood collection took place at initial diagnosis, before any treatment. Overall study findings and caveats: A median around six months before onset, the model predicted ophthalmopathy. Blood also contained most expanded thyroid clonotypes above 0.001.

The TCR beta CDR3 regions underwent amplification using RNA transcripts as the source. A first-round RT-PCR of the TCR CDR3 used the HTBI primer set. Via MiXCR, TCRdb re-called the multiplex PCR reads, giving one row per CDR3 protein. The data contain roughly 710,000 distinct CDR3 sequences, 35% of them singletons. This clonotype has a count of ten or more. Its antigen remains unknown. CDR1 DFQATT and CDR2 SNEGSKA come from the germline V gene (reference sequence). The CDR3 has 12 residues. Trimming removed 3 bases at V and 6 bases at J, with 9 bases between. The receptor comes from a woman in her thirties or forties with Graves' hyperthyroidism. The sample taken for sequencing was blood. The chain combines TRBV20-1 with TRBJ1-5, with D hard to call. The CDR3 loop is CSASYKAQPQHF. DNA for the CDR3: TGCAGTGCTAGTTATAAGGCTCAGCCCCAGCATTTT.